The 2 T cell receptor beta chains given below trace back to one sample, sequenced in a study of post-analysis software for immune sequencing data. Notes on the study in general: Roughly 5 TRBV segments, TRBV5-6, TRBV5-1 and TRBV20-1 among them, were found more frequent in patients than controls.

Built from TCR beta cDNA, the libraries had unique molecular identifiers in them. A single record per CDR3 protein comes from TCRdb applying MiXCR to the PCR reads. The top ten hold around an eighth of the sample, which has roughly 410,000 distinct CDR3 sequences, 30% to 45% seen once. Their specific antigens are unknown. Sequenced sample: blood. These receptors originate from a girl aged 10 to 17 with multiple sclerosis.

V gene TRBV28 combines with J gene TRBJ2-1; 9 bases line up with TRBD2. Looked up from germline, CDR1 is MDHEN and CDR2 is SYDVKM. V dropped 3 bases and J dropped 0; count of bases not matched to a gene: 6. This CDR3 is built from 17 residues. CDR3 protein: CASSFLSGGSSYNEQFF. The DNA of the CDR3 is TGTGCCAGCAGTTTTCTTAGCGGGGGTAGCTCCTACAATGAGCAGTTCTTC.

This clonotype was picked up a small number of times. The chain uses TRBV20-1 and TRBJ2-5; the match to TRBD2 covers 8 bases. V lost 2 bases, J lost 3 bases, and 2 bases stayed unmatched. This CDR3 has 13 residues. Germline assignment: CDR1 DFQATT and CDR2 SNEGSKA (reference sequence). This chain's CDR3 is CSARTAGEETQYF. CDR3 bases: TGCAGTGCTAGAACAGCGGGGGAAGAGACCCAGTACTTC.